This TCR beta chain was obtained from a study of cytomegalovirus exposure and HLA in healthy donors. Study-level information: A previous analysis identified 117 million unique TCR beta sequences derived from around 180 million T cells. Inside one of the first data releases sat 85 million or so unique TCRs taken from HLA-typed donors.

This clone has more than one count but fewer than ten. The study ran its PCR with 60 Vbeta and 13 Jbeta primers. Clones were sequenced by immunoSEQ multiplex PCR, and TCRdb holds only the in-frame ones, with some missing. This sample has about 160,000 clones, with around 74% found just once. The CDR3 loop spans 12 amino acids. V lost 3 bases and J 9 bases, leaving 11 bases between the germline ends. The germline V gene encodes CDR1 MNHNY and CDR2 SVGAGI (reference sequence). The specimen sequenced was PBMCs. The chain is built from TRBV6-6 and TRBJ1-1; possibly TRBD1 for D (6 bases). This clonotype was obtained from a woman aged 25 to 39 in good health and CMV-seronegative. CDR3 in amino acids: CASSYLTGKAFF. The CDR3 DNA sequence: TGTGCCAGCAGTTATCTAACAGGGAAAGCTTTCTTT.